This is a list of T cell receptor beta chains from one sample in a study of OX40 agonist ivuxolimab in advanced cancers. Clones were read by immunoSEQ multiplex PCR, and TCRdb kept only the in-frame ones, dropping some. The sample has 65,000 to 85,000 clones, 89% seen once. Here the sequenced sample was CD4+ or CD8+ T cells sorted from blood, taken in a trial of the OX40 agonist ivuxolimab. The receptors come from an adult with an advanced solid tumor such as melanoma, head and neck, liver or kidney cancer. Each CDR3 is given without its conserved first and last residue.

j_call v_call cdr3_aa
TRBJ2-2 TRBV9 ASSAGETGELF
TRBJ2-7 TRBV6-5 ASSPRSYEQY
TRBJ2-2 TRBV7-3 ASSLTVVANTGELF
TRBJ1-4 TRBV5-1 ASSFQGATTDEKLF
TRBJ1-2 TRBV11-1 ASSLVGGFYGYT
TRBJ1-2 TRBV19 ASKRQGYGYT
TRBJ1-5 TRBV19 ASSFSGTGITQPQH
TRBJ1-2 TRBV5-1 ASSLGIWDGYT
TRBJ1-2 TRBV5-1 ASSLGNGYT
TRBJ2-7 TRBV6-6 ASSRGFIYEQY
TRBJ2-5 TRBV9 ASTRTLGWGETQY
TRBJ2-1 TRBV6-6 ASRFSGTSGRSEQF
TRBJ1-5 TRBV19 ASSIATHSNQPQH
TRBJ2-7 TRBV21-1 TSSKGRQGGYEQY
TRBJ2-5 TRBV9 ASSEDPSNRETQY
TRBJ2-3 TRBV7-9 ASLTGYRTDTQY
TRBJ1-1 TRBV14 ASSQYTEAF
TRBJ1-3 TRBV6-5 ASSYQLPPGNTIY
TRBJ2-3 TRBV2 DHRGGTDTQY
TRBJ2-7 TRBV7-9 ASSLSLVSYEQY
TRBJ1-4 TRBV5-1 ASTPRGFNEKLF
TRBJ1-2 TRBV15 ATSRRTGDGYT
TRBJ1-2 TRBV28 ASSLGTYYGYT
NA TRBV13 ASSPTLISYEQY
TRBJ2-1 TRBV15 ATSRQRELFYNEQF
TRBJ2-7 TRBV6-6 ASSLQGARQY
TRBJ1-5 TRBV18 ASSPGTRDQNQPQH
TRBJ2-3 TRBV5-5 ASRDLAGGVDTQY
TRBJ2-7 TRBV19 ASSRHRVYEQY
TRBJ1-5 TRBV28 ASSLLQGGGQPQH
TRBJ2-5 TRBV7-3 ASSLTGAETQY
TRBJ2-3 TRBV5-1 ASSLAGGGRTDTQY
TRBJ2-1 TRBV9 ASSAPSGAGLYNEQF
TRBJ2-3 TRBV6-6 ASSPGTFRTDTQY
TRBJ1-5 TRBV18 ASAQGSNQPQH
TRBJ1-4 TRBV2 ASSENRGREEKLF
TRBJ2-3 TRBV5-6 ASSPGQGTDTQY
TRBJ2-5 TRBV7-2 ASSVRQGPQETQY
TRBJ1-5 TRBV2 ASSERRGSQPQH
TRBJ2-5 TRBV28 ASSKDLQETQY
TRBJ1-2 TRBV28 ASSLYHNYGYT
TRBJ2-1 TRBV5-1 ASKGTGGPYNEQF
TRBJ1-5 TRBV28 ASGDINSNQPQH
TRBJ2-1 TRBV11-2 ASSAAGEQF
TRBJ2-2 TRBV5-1 ASSGTANTGELF
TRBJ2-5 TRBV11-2 ASSLVGQKETQY
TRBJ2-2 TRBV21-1 ASSKPDRGGTGELF
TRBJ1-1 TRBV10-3 ASSDILNTEAF
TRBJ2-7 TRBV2 ASSAGNYIDEQY
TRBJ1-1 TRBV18 ASSELGTTGDTEAF
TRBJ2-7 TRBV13 ASSLASEQY
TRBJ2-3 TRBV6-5 ASSWGQGLSATQY
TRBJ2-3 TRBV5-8 ASRLTGGRDTDTQY
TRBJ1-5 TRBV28 ASSYPTRDYSNQPQH